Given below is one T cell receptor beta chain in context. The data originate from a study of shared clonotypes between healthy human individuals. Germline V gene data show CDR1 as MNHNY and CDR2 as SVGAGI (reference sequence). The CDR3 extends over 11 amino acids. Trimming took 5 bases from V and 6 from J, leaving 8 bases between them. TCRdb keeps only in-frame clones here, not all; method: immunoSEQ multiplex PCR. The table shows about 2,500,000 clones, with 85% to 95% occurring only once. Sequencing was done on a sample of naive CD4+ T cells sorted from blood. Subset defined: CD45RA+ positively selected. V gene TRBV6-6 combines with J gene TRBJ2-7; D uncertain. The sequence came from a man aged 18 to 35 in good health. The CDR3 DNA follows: TGTGCCAGCAGTAGAATCCTCGAGCAGTACTTC. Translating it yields CASSRILEQYF.